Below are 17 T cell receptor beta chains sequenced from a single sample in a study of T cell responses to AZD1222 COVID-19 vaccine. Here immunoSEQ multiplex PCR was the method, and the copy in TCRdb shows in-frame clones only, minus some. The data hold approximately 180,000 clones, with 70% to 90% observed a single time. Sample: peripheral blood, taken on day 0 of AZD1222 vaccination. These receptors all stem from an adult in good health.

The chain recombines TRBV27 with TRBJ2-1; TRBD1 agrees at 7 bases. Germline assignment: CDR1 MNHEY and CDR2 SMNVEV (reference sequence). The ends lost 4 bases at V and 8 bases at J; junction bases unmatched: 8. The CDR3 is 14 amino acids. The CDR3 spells CASSSIDRVHEQFF. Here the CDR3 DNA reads TGTGCCAGCAGTTCCATTGACAGGGTCCATGAGCAGTTCTTC.

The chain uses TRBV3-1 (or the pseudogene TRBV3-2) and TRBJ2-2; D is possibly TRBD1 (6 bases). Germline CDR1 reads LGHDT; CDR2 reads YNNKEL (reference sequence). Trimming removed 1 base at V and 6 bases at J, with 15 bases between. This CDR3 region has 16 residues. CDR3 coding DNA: TGTGCCAGCAGCCAAGGCAGGACAGTTAGGGCCGGGGAGCTGTTTTTT. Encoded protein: CASSQGRTVRAGELFF.

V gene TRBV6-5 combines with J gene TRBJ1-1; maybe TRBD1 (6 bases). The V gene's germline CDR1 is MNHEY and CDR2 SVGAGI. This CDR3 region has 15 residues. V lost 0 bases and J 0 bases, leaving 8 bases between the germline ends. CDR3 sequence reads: CASSYSDRMNTEAFF. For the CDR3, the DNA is TGTGCCAGCAGTTACTCTGACAGGATGAACACTGAAGCTTTCTTT.

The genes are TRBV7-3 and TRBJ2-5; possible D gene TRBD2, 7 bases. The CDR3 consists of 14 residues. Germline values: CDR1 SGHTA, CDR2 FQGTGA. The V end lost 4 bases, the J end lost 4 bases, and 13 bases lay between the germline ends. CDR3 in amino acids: CASSSRGARETQYF. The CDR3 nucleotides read TGTGCCAGCAGCTCCCGGGGGGCGCGAGAGACCCAGTACTTC.

Here the CDR3 reads CASRYRIQTTNEKLFF. In nucleotides, the CDR3 is TGTGCCAGCAGGTACAGAATCCAAACAACTAATGAAAAACTGTTTTTT. This rearrangement joins TRBV6-5 to TRBJ1-4; D ambiguous. V lost 6 bases to trimming and J lost 0 bases, with 14 bases between them. This CDR3 spans 16 amino acids. Looked up from germline, CDR1 is MNHEY and CDR2 is SVGAGI.

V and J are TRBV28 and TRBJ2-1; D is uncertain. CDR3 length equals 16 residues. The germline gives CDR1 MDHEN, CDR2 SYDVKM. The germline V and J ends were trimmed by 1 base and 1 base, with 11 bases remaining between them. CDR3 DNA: TGTGCCAGCAGTTTATCGCAGGTAGGGTCCTACAATGAGCAGTTCTTC. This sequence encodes CASSLSQVGSYNEQFF.

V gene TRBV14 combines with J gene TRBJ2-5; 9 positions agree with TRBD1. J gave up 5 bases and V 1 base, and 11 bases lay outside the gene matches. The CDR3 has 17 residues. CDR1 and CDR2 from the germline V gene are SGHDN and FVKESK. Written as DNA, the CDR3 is TGTGCCAGCAGCCAAGGGTGGTACAGGGGGCTAGTGGAGACCCAGTACTTC. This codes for CASSQGWYRGLVETQYF.

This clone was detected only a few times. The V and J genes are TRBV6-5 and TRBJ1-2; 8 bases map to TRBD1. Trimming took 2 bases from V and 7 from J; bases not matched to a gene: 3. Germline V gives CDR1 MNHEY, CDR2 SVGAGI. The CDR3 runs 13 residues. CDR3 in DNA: TGTGCCAGCAGTTACACAGGGGGTTCTGGCTACACCTTC. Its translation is CASSYTGGSGYTF.

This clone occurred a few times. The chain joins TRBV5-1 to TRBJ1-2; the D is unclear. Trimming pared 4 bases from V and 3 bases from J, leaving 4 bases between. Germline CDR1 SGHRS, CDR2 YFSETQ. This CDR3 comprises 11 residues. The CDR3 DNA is TGCGCCAGCAGCCGAGACTATGGCTACACCTTC. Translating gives CASSRDYGYTF.

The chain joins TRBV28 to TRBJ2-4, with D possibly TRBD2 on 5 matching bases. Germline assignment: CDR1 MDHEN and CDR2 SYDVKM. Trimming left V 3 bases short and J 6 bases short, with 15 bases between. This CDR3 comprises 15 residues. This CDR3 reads CASSFGGQLGNIQYF. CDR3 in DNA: TGTGCCAGCAGTTTCGGAGGTCAACTTGGAAACATTCAGTACTTC.

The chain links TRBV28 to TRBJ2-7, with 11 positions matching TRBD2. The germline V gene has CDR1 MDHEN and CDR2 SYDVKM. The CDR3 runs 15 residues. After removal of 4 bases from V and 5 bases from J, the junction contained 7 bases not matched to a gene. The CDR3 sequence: CASSSVAGGLNEQYF. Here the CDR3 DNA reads TGTGCCAGCAGTTCGGTAGCGGGAGGGCTGAACGAGCAGTACTTC.

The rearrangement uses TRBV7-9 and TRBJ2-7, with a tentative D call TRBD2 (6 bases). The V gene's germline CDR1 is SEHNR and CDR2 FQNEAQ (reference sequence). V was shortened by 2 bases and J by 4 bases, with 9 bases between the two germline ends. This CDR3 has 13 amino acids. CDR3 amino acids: CASSLRREYEQYF. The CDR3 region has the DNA TGTGCCAGCAGCTTACGACGGGAGTACGAGCAGTACTTC.

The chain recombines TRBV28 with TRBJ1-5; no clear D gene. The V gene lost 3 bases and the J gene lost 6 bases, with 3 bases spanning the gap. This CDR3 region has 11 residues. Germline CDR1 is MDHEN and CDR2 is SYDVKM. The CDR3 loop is CASSFTQPQHF. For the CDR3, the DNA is TGTGCCAGCAGTTTCACTCAGCCCCAGCATTTT.

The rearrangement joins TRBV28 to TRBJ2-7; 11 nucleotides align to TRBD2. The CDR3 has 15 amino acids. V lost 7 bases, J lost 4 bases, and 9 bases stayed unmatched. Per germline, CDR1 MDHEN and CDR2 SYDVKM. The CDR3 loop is CASINGVAGGYEQYF. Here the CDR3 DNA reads TGTGCCAGCATCAATGGGGTAGCGGGGGGGTACGAGCAGTACTTC.

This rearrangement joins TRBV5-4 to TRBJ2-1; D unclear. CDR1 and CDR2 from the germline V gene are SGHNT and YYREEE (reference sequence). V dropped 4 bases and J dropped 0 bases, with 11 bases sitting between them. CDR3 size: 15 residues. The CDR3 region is CASSVGFNSYNEQFF. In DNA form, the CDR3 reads TGTGCCAGCAGCGTAGGGTTCAACTCCTACAATGAGCAGTTCTTC.

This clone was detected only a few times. Here the CDR3 reads CASSAKRERGPDTQYF. CDR3 bases: TGTGCCAGCAGCGCAAAGCGGGAGAGAGGCCCAGATACGCAGTATTTT. The chain recombines TRBV11-3 with TRBJ2-3; 8 positions agree with TRBD2. Trimming took 5 bases from V and 4 from J; bases not matched to a gene: 11. The CDR3 spans 16 residues. Per the germline V gene, CDR1 is SGHNT and CDR2 is YENEEA.

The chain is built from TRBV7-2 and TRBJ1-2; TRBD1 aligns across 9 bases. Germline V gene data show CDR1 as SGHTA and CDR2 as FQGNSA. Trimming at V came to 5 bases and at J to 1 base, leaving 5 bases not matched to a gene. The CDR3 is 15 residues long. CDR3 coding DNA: TGTGCCAGCAGCCCCGGGACAGGGATTAACTATGGCTACACCTTC. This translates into CASSPGTGINYGYTF.